Only one count was recorded for the clone carrying this T cell receptor (beta chain). Measured with immunoSEQ multiplex PCR; TCRdb has only the in-frame clones, and not every one. The sample has 550,000 to 800,000 clones; 70% to 90% are singletons. This specimen comes from a study of shared T cell receptors in the human thymus. The same sample was also used in a study of human thymus T cells. That publication notes: Donors were healthy Finnish babies undergoing corrective operations for congenital heart defects. The thymus was resected at corrective cardiac surgery. What appeared biased in thymic and blood repertoires was the usage of V and J genes.

This TCR derives from a girl under three years old with a congenital heart defect. The sequenced material came from thymocytes.

CDR3 in DNA: TGCGCCAGCAGCCCCAACGGGGATGGCTACACCTTC. Translated: CASSPNGDGYTF. V gene TRBV4-1 combines with J gene TRBJ1-2; D unresolved. Germline CDR1 reads MGHRA; CDR2 reads YSYEKL. V lost 4 bases and J lost 6, with 9 bases in between. The CDR3 sequence is 12 residues long.